A selection of T cell receptor beta chains follows, all from one sample in a study of blood T cell repertoires in COVID-19. Here immunoSEQ multiplex PCR was the method, and the copy in TCRdb shows in-frame clones only, minus some. The sample records approximately 110,000 clones, approximately 81% being singletons. Source material: peripheral blood. Receptors originate from a man in his forties with acute or convalescent COVID-19. CDR3s include the opening cysteine and the closing phenylalanine or tryptophan. D genes are given only for firm matches. Size tells how often a clone was seen (once, few, many) or the class of an expanded clone, and some rows leave it out.

J gene | V gene | clone size | D gene | CDR3 protein | CDR3 DNA
TRBJ2-5 | TRBV18 | once | TRBD2 | CASSRGLDGTQYF | TGTGCCAGCTCACGGGGACTAGATGGGACCCAGTACTTC
TRBJ2-2 | TRBV6-6 | . | TRBD2 | CASSPSAGAFRTGELFF | TGTGCCAGCAGTCCTTCAGCGGGGGCCTTCCGTACCGGGGAGCTGTTTTTT
TRBJ1-2 | TRBV5-1 | . | . | CASSLTGTLGYTF | TGCGCCAGCAGCTTAACCGGGACACTTGGCTACACCTTC
TRBJ2-4 | TRBV7-2 | once | . | CASSLFTDIQYF | TGTGCCAGCAGCTTGTTTACGGACATTCAGTACTTC
TRBJ1-5 | TRBV6-6 | . | . | CASSYRGEGGQPQHF | TGTGCCAGCAGTTACAGAGGGGAGGGAGGGCAGCCCCAGCATTTT
TRBJ1-2 | TRBV9 | . | TRBD1 | CASSAQGAIYGYTF | TGTGCCAGCAGCGCCCAGGGGGCAATCTATGGCTACACCTTC
TRBJ1-6 | TRBV19 | . | TRBD1 | CASNLHRGNSPLHF | TGTGCCAGTAATCTACACAGGGGAAACTCACCCCTCCACTTT
TRBJ1-2 | TRBV5-4 | once | . | CASSLGVGADYGYTF | TGTGCCAGCAGCTTGGGGGTGGGGGCAGACTATGGCTACACCTTC
TRBJ2-6 | TRBV4-1 | . | . | CASSQEQATSGANVLTF | TGCGCCAGCAGCCAAGAACAGGCCACCTCTGGGGCCAACGTCCTGACTTTC
TRBJ1-1 | TRBV15 | . | . | CATSGSGFVNTEAFF | TGTGCCACCAGCGGTTCAGGGTTTGTGAACACTGAAGCTTTCTTT
TRBJ1-2 | TRBV5-5 | . | . | CASSLRQPQSYTF | TGTGCCAGCAGCCTCCGACAGCCCCAGAGCTACACCTTC
TRBJ2-3 | TRBV6-5 | . | TRBD2 | CASRPTSAGDTQYF | TGTGCCAGCAGGCCCACTAGCGCCGGAGATACGCAGTATTTT
TRBJ2-2 | TRBV7-3 | . | . | CASSFQQGPDTGELFF | TGTGCCAGCAGCTTTCAACAGGGCCCAGACACCGGGGAGCTGTTTTTT
TRBJ2-7 | TRBV2 | . | TRBD2 | CASSGPSGAYEQYF | TGTGCCAGCAGTGGACCTAGCGGGGCCTACGAGCAGTACTTC
TRBJ2-7 | TRBV7-9 | . | TRBD2 | CASSLDPGGYEQYF | TGTGCCAGCAGCTTAGACCCGGGGGGCTACGAGCAGTACTTC
TRBJ2-5 | TRBV11-2 | . | TRBD2 | CASSLGLAGGPRETQYF | TGTGCCAGCAGCCTCGGACTAGCGGGAGGGCCGAGGGAGACCCAGTACTTC
TRBJ2-1 | TRBV9 | . | . | CASTRKGRASYNEQFF | TGTGCCAGCACTCGCAAAGGGCGGGCCTCCTACAATGAGCAGTTCTTC
TRBJ1-1 | TRBV11-1 | . | TRBD1 | CASSPYRGQLNTEAFF | TGTGCCAGCAGCCCGTACAGGGGGCAGTTGAACACTGAAGCTTTCTTT
TRBJ2-2 | TRBV4-1 | few | TRBD2 | CASSQLPWTSGNTGELFF | TGCGCCAGCAGCCAACTCCCTTGGACTAGCGGAAACACCGGGGAGCTGTTTTTT
TRBJ2-1 | TRBV6-2/TRBV6-3 | . | TRBD2 | CAGSYPRLAGYNEQFF | TGTGCCGGCAGTTACCCCCGACTAGCGGGGTACAATGAGCAGTTCTTC
TRBJ2-1 | TRBV29-1 | . | TRBD2 | CSVDSGTLYNEQFF | TGCAGCGTCGATAGCGGGACCCTTTACAATGAGCAGTTCTTC
TRBJ2-1 | TRBV19 | . | TRBD2 | CASRRVAGGNEQFF | TGTGCCTCTAGGAGAGTAGCGGGGGGCAATGAGCAGTTCTTC
TRBJ1-2 | TRBV9 | . | . | CASSTPSGGGGYTF | TGTGCCAGCAGCACTCCCTCGGGGGGAGGTGGCTACACCTTC
TRBJ2-3 | TRBV5-8 | . | TRBD2 | CASRGGRSTDTQYF | TGTGCCAGCCGGGGGGGGCGATCCACAGATACGCAGTATTTT
TRBJ2-5 | TRBV18 | . | . | CASSPLGRETQYF | TGTGCCAGCTCACCACTGGGGCGGGAGACCCAGTACTTC
TRBJ2-5 | TRBV5-1 | . | TRBD1 | CASSPGRGRYF | TGCGCCAGCAGCCCCGGCAGGGGGCGGTACTTC
TRBJ1-2 | TRBV30 | . | . | CASEIGVGIYGYTF | TGTGCCTCCGAGATAGGGGTAGGGATCTATGGCTACACCTTC
TRBJ2-7 | TRBV3-1/TRBV3-2 | . | TRBD2 | CASSRLAGDEQYF | TGTGCCAGCAGCAGACTAGCGGGAGACGAGCAGTACTTC
TRBJ2-7 | TRBV11-2 | . | TRBD1 | CASSLGGQPSYEQYF | TGTGCCAGCAGCTTAGGGGGACAGCCCTCCTACGAGCAGTACTTC
TRBJ1-2 | TRBV18 | . | TRBD1 | CASSPDRSDGYTF | TGTGCCAGCTCACCGGACAGGAGTGATGGCTACACCTTC
TRBJ2-1 | TRBV5-1 | . | . | CASSLSRTSQFF | TGCGCCAGCAGCTTAAGTCGAACTTCTCAGTTCTTC
TRBJ2-2 | TRBV10-1 | . | TRBD1 | CASSPLPGQGGAGELFF | TGCGCCAGCAGTCCTCTACCGGGACAGGGGGGCGCCGGGGAGCTGTTTTTT
TRBJ2-1 | TRBV4-2 | . | . | CASSQRAGVNEQFF | TGTGCCAGCAGCCAGCGCGCAGGGGTCAATGAGCAGTTCTTC
TRBJ1-1 | TRBV29-1 | . | . | CSVRGLNTEAFF | TGCAGCGTAAGGGGCCTGAACACTGAAGCTTTCTTT
TRBJ2-1 | TRBV7-2 | . | TRBD2 | CASSLGVAGANEQFF | TGTGCCAGCAGCTTAGGGGTAGCGGGGGCGAATGAGCAGTTCTTC
TRBJ1-1 | TRBV7-9 | . | . | CASTAPGGVNTEAFF | TGTGCCAGCACCGCCCCGGGTGGCGTGAACACTGAAGCTTTCTTT
TRBJ2-2 | TRBV7-7 | . | TRBD2 | CASSLGEGLVGGGELFF | TGTGCTAGCAGCTTAGGCGAGGGACTAGTCGGTGGCGGGGAGCTGTTTTTT
TRBJ1-5 | TRBV6-6 | . | . | CASSYSSPTEGPQHF | TGTGCCAGCAGTTACTCGTCTCCGACTGAAGGTCCCCAGCATTTT
TRBJ2-2 | TRBV24-1 | few | . | CATSDWSGPSGELFF | TGTGCCACCAGTGATTGGAGCGGTCCCTCCGGGGAGCTGTTTTTT
TRBJ2-5 | TRBV5-4 | . | . | CASSLDRREAQYF | TGTGCCAGCAGCTTGGACAGGCGTGAGGCCCAGTACTTC
TRBJ1-5 | TRBV29-1 | . | TRBD1 | CSVGQGGNQPQHF | TGCAGCGTTGGACAGGGAGGCAATCAGCCCCAGCATTTT
TRBJ2-3 | TRBV19 | . | TRBD2 | CASTSGYTDTQYF | TGTGCCAGTACTAGCGGCTACACAGATACGCAGTATTTT